This T cell receptor (beta chain) was identified during a study of T cell responses to AZD1222 COVID-19 vaccine. The CDR3 has 16 residues. Per the germline V gene, CDR1 is LGHNA and CDR2 is YNFKEQ. With 0 bases clipped from V and 5 bases from J, the junction kept 6 bases outside the gene matches. Generated by immunoSEQ multiplex PCR, the TCRdb table keeps only in-frame clones and is missing some. The sample contains about 110,000 clones, roughly 92% of which appear only once. The chain carries TRBV4-2 and TRBJ2-7, with 11 bases lining up with TRBD1. This TCR came from an adult who received the AZD1222 COVID-19 vaccine. Sample: peripheral blood, taken 28 days after the second AZD1222 dose. The CDR3 is CASSQDAGQGVDEQYF. The DNA for the CDR3 is TGTGCCAGCAGCCAAGATGCGGGACAGGGGGTCGACGAGCAGTACTTC.